The present T cell receptor beta chain was sequenced within a study of cytomegalovirus exposure and HLA in healthy donors. 60 Vbeta and 13 Jbeta primers were used in PCR. Some clones are missing from TCRdb's copy, which holds only in-frame ones; the method was immunoSEQ multiplex PCR. This table holds roughly 130,000 clones, around three quarters found once. CDR3 size: 12 residues. CDR1 is SNHLY, CDR2 FYNNEI, per germline. With V trimmed by 6 bases and J by 6 bases, 4 bases remained unmatched. The TCR sequence derives from a man in his forties in good health and CMV-seronegative. Sequencing was done on a sample of PBMCs. The chain carries TRBV2 and TRBJ2-7; 8 bases align to TRBD2. DNA for the CDR3: TGTGCCAGCAGATCGGGACTAGGCGAGCAGTACTTC. As protein: CASRSGLGEQYF. Combining the CDR3 with reference TRBV2 and TRBJ2-7 gives the whole variable domain EPEVTQTPSHQVTQMGQEVILRCVPISNHLYFYWYRQILGQKVEFLVSFYNNEISEKSEIFDDQFSVERPDGSNFTLKIRSTKLEDSAMYFCASRSGLGEQYFGPGTRLTVT.